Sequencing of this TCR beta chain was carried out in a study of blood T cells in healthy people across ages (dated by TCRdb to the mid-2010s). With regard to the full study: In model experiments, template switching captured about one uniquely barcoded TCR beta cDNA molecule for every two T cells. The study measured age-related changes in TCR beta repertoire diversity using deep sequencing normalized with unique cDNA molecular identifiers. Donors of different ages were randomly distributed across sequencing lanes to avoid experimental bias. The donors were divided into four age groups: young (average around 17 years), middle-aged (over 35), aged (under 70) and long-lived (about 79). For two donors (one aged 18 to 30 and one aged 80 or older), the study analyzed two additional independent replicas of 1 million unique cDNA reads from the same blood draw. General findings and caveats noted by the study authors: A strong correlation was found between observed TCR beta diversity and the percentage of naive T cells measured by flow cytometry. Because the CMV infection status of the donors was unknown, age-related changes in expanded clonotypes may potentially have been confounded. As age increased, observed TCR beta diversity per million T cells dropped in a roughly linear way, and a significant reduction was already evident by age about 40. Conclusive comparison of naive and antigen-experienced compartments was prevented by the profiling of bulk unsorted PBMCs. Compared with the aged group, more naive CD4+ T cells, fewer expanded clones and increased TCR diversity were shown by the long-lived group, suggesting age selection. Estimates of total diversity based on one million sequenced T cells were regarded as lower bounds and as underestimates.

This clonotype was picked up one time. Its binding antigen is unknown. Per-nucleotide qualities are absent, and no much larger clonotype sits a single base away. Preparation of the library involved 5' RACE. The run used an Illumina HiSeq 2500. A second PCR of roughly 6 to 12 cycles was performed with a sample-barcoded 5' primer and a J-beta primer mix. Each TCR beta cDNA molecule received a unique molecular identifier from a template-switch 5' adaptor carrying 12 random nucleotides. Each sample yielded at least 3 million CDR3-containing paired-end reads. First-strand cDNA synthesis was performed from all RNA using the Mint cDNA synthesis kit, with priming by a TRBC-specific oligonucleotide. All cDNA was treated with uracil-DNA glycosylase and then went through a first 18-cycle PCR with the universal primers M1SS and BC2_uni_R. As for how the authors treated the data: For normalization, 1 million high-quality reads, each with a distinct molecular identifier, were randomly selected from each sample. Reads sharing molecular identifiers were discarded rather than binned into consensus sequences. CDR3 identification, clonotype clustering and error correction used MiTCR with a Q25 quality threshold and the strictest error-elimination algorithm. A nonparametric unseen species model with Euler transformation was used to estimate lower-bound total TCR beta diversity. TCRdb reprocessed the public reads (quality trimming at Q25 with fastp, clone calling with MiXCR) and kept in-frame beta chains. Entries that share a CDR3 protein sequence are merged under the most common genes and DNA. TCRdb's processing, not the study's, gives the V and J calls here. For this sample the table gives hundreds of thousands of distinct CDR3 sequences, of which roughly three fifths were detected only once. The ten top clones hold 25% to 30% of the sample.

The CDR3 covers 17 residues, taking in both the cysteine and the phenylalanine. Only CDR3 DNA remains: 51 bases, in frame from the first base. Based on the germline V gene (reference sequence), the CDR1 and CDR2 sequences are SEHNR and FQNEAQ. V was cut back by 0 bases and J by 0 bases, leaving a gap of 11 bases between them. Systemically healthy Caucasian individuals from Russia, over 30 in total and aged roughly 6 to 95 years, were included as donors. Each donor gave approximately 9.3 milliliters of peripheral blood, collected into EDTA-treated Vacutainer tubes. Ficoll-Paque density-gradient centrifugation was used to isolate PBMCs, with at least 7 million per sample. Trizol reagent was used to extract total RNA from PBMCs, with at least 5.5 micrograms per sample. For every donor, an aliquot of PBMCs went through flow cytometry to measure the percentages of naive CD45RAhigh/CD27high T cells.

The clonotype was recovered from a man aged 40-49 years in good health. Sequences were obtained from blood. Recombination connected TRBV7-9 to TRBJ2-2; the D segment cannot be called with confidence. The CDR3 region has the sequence CASSLARVYPNTGELFF. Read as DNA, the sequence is TGTGCCAGCAGCTTAGCCCGGGTCTACCCGAACACCGGGGAGCTGTTTTTT.